These 12 T cell receptor beta chains came from one sample sequenced in a study of shared clonotypes between healthy human individuals. Clones were sequenced by immunoSEQ multiplex PCR, and TCRdb holds only the in-frame ones, with some missing. The sample comprises some 2,400,000 clones, almost 96% of which are singletons, and over 0.1% rests with the top ten. Sequenced input: naive CD4+ T cells sorted from blood. Regarding subset: CD45RA+ positively selected. The origin of the receptors is a young man in good health.

This sequence joins TRBV28 and TRBJ1-4; a weak D match, TRBD1 (5 bases). The V end lost 5 bases, the J end lost 8 bases, and 15 bases lay between the germline ends. This CDR3 comprises 14 residues. The germline gives CDR1 MDHEN, CDR2 SYDVKM. The chain's CDR3 is CASSTGRLREKLFF. CDR3 sequence (DNA): TGTGCCAGCAGTACGGGACGGCTTCGGGAAAAACTGTTTTTT.

The gene calls are TRBV7-2 and TRBJ1-4, with no clear D. The ends were cut back, 1 base at V and 0 bases at J, with 12 bases in the middle. Per the germline V gene, CDR1 is SGHTA and CDR2 is FQGNSA. The CDR3 is 17 residues long. In nucleotides, the CDR3 is TGTGCCAGCAGCTTAGTGGGCAGGCTTTCAACTAATGAAAAACTGTTTTTT. Protein product: CASSLVGRLSTNEKLFF.

The genes are TRBV9 and TRBJ1-3, with D unclear. This CDR3 has 17 residues. The germline V gene has CDR1 SGDLS and CDR2 YYNGEE. Trimming cost V 0 bases and J 0 bases, with 13 bases left between them. In DNA, the CDR3 is TGTGCCAGCAGCGTAGGTGACACAACGAGCTCTGGAAACACCATATATTTT. Its protein is CASSVGDTTSSGNTIYF.

This chain links TRBV5-1 with TRBJ2-2; D is undetermined. CDR3 size: 14 residues. The ends were cut back, 1 base at V and 3 bases at J, with 7 bases in the middle. Looked up from germline, CDR1 is SGHRS and CDR2 is YFSETQ. The CDR3 DNA sequence: TGCGCCAGCAGCTTGTTCCGGGACACCGGGGAGCTGTTTTTT. This translates into CASSLFRDTGELFF.

The rearrangement uses TRBV6-5 and TRBJ1-3, with unresolved D. Germline V gives CDR1 MNHEY, CDR2 SVGAGI. The CDR3 extends over 15 amino acids. Trimming removed 5 bases at V and 3 bases at J, with 14 bases between. The CDR3 sequence is CASSPGELHGNTIYF. CDR3 bases: TGTGCCAGCAGTCCCGGAGAGCTTCATGGAAACACCATATATTTT.

This chain connects TRBV7-8 to TRBJ1-2, with a tentative D call TRBD1 (5 bases). V was clipped by 1 base and J by 2 bases, with 8 bases between them. The germline V gene encodes CDR1 SGHVS and CDR2 FQNEAQ. The CDR3 length is 14 residues. The CDR3: CASSLGTLNYGYTF. CDR3 coding DNA: TGTGCCAGCAGCTTAGGGACACTAAACTATGGCTACACCTTC.

J is TRBJ1-2 and V is TRBV5-1; 7 bases map to TRBD1. Germline V lookup: CDR1 SGHRS, CDR2 YFSETQ. There are 15 residues in the CDR3. Trimming at V came to 3 bases and at J to 0 bases, leaving 5 bases not matched to a gene. The CDR3 loop reads CASSWGDSANYGYTF. The DNA of the CDR3 is TGCGCCAGCAGCTGGGGGGACAGCGCTAACTATGGCTACACCTTC.

The chain has TRBV5-1 and TRBJ1-4, with D uncertain. Looked up from germline, CDR1 is SGHRS and CDR2 is YFSETQ. This CDR3 comprises 14 residues. V shed 4 bases and J shed 3 bases, with 10 bases lying between them. Here the CDR3 DNA reads TGCGCCAGCAGCCCCGGGAGCCCTAATGAAAAACTGTTTTTT. This translates into CASSPGSPNEKLFF. Using reference TRBV5-1 and TRBJ1-4 for the parts outside the CDR3, the full variable domain is KAGVTQTPRYLIKTRGQQVTLSCSPISGHRSVSWYQQTPGQGLQFLFEYFSETQRNKGNFPGRFSGRQFSNSRSEMNVSTLELGDSALYLCASSPGSPNEKLFFGSGTQLSVL.

For this clone: The junction departs from the called germline gene at one end, perhaps through a read error. The chain has TRBV28 and TRBJ1-3; D uncertain. The V gene's germline CDR1 is MDHEN and CDR2 SYDVKM. This CDR3 is 16 amino acids long. DNA for the CDR3: TGTGCCACCAGTTTACCCTTCAGAGGTCCTGGAAACACCATATATTTT. This sequence encodes CATSLPFRGPGNTIYF.

A single count supports this clone. The CDR3 sequence is CATSRAGGGNTEAFF. CDR3 DNA sequence: TGTGCCACCTCCAGGGCAGGTGGTGGGAACACTGAAGCTTTCTTT. V and J are TRBV2 and TRBJ1-1, with a possible D match to TRBD1 (5 bases). CDR1 is SNHLY and CDR2 is FYNNEI in the germline V gene. CDR3 length: 15 residues. V lost 10 bases and J lost 1, with 19 bases in between.

The chain joins TRBV5-5 to TRBJ2-5; 10 bases align to TRBD2. The germline CDR1 and CDR2 sequences are SGHKS and YYEKEE (reference sequence). V dropped 4 bases and J dropped 3; count of bases not matched to a gene: 6. This CDR3 contains 15 residues. The CDR3 nucleotides are TGTGCCAGCAGCCGAAGACTAGCGGGCGAAGAGACCCAGTACTTC. As protein: CASSRRLAGEETQYF.

This clone has only one observation. V is TRBV28 and J is TRBJ1-2; no clear D. CDR1 is MDHEN, CDR2 SYDVKM, per germline. The CDR3 covers 15 residues. The germline V and J ends were trimmed by 1 base and 6 bases, with 15 bases remaining between them. The CDR3 protein is CASSLYFGQEDGYTF. CDR3 sequence (DNA): TGTGCCAGCAGTTTATATTTTGGGCAGGAGGATGGCTACACCTTC.